A selection of T cell receptor beta chains follows, all from one sample in a study of blood T cell repertoires in COVID-19. Only in-frame clones appear in the TCRdb table, and some are missing; sequencing was by immunoSEQ multiplex PCR. The table lists some 300,000 clones, approximately 90% of them singletons. Sequenced input: PBMCs or T cells enriched from blood (not recorded which). Receptors were obtained from a woman between 25 and 40 years old who had been exposed to COVID-19. CDR3s include the opening cysteine and the closing phenylalanine or tryptophan. The D gene is left open where the match is weak. Some rows mark clone size as missing; the rest say once, few, many or name a class of expanded clone.

>TRBV12-3/TRBV12-4|NA|NA|TRBJ1-1
CASSEKTEAFF
TGTGCCAGCAGTGAGAAGACTGAAGCTTTCTTT
>TRBV19|NA|NA|TRBJ1-1
CASSKTDNTEAFF
TGTGCCAGTAGTAAGACAGATAACACTGAAGCTTTCTTT
>TRBV7-8|NA|NA|TRBJ1-2
CASSPRRLLMAGRNPNYGYTF
TGTGCCAGCAGCCCCAGGCGTTTATTGATGGCAGGGCGAAACCCTAACTATGGCTACACCTTC
>TRBV2|TRBD1|NA|TRBJ1-6
CASRPGTANSPLHF
TGTGCCAGCAGGCCCGGGACAGCGAATTCACCCCTCCACTTT
>TRBV7-3|NA|NA|TRBJ2-1
CASSLTGLATNEQFF
TGTGCCAGCAGCTTAACTGGGTTAGCGACCAATGAGCAGTTCTTC
>TRBV12-5|NA|NA|TRBJ1-1
CASGLGTTEAFF
TGTGCTAGTGGTTTGGGAACAACTGAAGCTTTCTTT
>TRBV9|TRBD1|NA|TRBJ1-5
CASSKQGARDQPQHF
TGTGCCAGCAGCAAACAGGGGGCAAGGGATCAGCCCCAGCATTTT
>TRBV7-9|TRBD1|NA|TRBJ1-1
CASSNHRGNTEAFF
TGTGCCAGCAGCAACCACAGGGGGAACACTGAAGCTTTCTTT
>TRBV10-3|NA|NA|TRBJ1-2
CAISESEEIYGYTF
TGTGCCATCAGTGAGTCGGAGGAGATCTATGGCTACACCTTC
>TRBV12-2|NA|NA|TRBJ1-5
CASRLARGLRQPQHF
TGTGCAAGTCGCTTAGCGCGGGGTCTTAGGCAGCCCCAGCATTTT
>TRBV27|NA|NA|TRBJ2-2
CASSLLRGELFF
TGTGCCAGCAGTTTACTTCGGGGGGAGCTGTTTTTT
>TRBV7-2|TRBD2|NA|TRBJ2-1
CASSLVSGGAYNEQFF
TGTGCCAGCAGCTTAGTAAGCGGGGGGGCCTACAATGAGCAGTTCTTC
>TRBV13|NA|NA|TRBJ2-5
CASSSRQSQESQYF
TGTGCCAGCAGCTCCCGACAGAGCCAAGAGAGCCAGTACTTC
>TRBV12-3/TRBV12-4|NA|NA|TRBJ1-3
CASSLRQGYTIYF
TGTGCCAGCAGTTTAAGGCAGGGTTATACCATATATTTT
>TRBV4-2|NA|NA|TRBJ1-2
CASSQDPGDNYGYTF
TGTGCCAGCAGCCAAGATCCAGGGGACAACTATGGCTACACCTTC
>TRBV28|TRBD2|NA|TRBJ2-4
CASTPLGGGKNIQYF
TGTGCCAGCACTCCGTTGGGGGGGGGCAAAAACATTCAGTACTTC
>TRBV19|TRBD2|NA|TRBJ2-1
CASTTLGVAGGNEQFF
TGTGCCAGTACCACCCTCGGGGTAGCGGGGGGTAATGAGCAGTTCTTC
>TRBV13|NA|NA|TRBJ2-6
CASTRRGFANVLTF
TGTGCCAGCACTAGGCGGGGATTTGCCAACGTCCTGACTTTC
>TRBV7-9|TRBD1|NA|TRBJ1-5
CASSLTGEGQPQHF
TGTGCCAGCAGCCTGACAGGGGAAGGTCAGCCCCAGCATTTT
>TRBV19|TRBD1|NA|TRBJ1-1
CASSLGQGAIFEAFF
TGTGCCAGTAGCTTAGGACAGGGGGCGATTTTTGAAGCTTTCTTT
>TRBV7-9|TRBD1|NA|TRBJ2-7
CASSLGSGGSYEQYF
TGTGCCAGCAGCTTAGGTTCAGGGGGCTCCTACGAGCAGTACTTC
>TRBV6-5|TRBD1|NA|TRBJ1-2
CASSRDRSFYGYTF
TGTGCCAGCAGCCGGGACAGGAGTTTTTATGGCTACACCTTC
>TRBV5-5|NA|NA|TRBJ1-1
CASSLQGLFTEAFF
TGTGCCAGCAGCCTTCAGGGTCTCTTCACTGAAGCTTTCTTT
>TRBV5-1|TRBD1|once|TRBJ1-6
CASSQGQGSPLHF
TGCGCCAGCAGCCAGGGACAGGGATCACCCCTCCACTTT
>TRBV15|NA|NA|TRBJ2-7
CATSRLRTPEQYF
TGTGCCACCAGCCGACTTCGGACACCTGAGCAGTACTTC
>TRBV12-3/TRBV12-4|NA|NA|TRBJ2-1
CASSSGSEEQFF
TGTGCCAGCAGTTCAGGCTCTGAAGAGCAGTTCTTC
>TRBV4-2|NA|NA|TRBJ1-4
CASNRFGGGNEKLFF
TGTGCCAGCAACCGGTTCGGAGGTGGTAATGAAAAACTGTTTTTT
>TRBV6-5|TRBD1|NA|TRBJ2-5
CATAQGALQETQYF
TGTGCCACGGCCCAGGGGGCCCTCCAAGAGACCCAGTACTTC
>TRBV6-5|TRBD2|NA|TRBJ2-1
CASSFRTSGPLEQFF
TGTGCCAGCAGTTTTAGGACTAGCGGGCCCCTTGAGCAGTTCTTC
>TRBV3-1/TRBV3-2|TRBD2|NA|TRBJ2-3
CASSLSGGGRDTQYF
TGTGCCAGCAGCCTTAGCGGGGGCGGCCGAGATACGCAGTATTTT
>TRBV3-1/TRBV3-2|NA|NA|TRBJ2-2
CASSQEHRANTGELFF
TGTGCCAGCAGCCAAGAGCACAGGGCGAACACCGGGGAGCTGTTTTTT
>TRBV29-1|TRBD1|NA|TRBJ1-2
CSVEKGAAYGYTF
TGCAGCGTTGAAAAGGGGGCCGCCTATGGCTACACCTTC
>TRBV19|TRBD2|NA|TRBJ2-7
CASSISGGAYEQYF
TGTGCCAGTAGTATTAGCGGGGGGGCCTACGAGCAGTACTTC
>TRBV19|NA|once|TRBJ2-7
CASSPRGFRNEQYF
TGTGCCAGTAGTCCCAGGGGTTTTCGGAACGAGCAGTACTTC
>TRBV4-2|NA|once|TRBJ2-6
CASSQPGGSGANVLTF
TGTGCCAGCAGCCAACCCGGGGGCTCTGGGGCCAACGTCCTGACTTTC
>TRBV4-3|NA|NA|TRBJ2-1
CASSWGPPQGQFF
TGCGCCAGCAGCTGGGGACCCCCACAGGGGCAGTTCTTC
>TRBV29-1|NA|NA|TRBJ1-2
CSVEDRGGANYGYTF
TGCAGCGTTGAAGATCGGGGGGGAGCTAACTATGGCTACACCTTC
>TRBV5-5|NA|NA|TRBJ2-3
CASSPRGAGDTQYF
TGTGCCAGCAGCCCACGGGGGGCGGGAGATACGCAGTATTTT
>TRBV4-1|TRBD2|NA|TRBJ2-5
CASSRWTSGGYQETQYF
TGCGCCAGCAGCCGTTGGACTAGCGGGGGCTACCAAGAGACCCAGTACTTC
>TRBV5-1|TRBD1|NA|TRBJ2-7
CASSPGTATYEQYF
TGCGCCAGCAGCCCCGGGACAGCTACCTACGAGCAGTACTTC
>TRBV19|TRBD1|NA|TRBJ1-2
CASRRGQIYGYTF
TGTGCCAGTAGGCGGGGACAGATCTATGGCTACACCTTC
>TRBV25-1|TRBD2|NA|TRBJ2-5
CASSRAGGLGETQYF
TGTGCCAGCAGCCGAGCGGGGGGGCTAGGAGAGACCCAGTACTTC
>TRBV11-2|TRBD2|NA|TRBJ2-1
CASSFNEAGALNEQFF
TGTGCCAGCAGCTTTAATGAAGCGGGGGCCCTCAATGAGCAGTTCTTC
>TRBV5-1|NA|NA|TRBJ2-1
CASSLGGGGTPLYNEQFF
TGCGCCAGCAGCTTGGGCGGTGGGGGGACCCCGTTATACAATGAGCAGTTCTTC
>TRBV13|TRBD1|NA|TRBJ1-6
CASSPGQYNSPLHF
TGTGCCAGCAGCCCGGGACAGTATAATTCACCCCTCCACTTT
>TRBV19|TRBD1|NA|TRBJ1-1
CASRDTGAPPTEAFF
TGTGCCAGTAGGGATACAGGGGCTCCCCCCACTGAAGCTTTCTTT
>TRBV12-2|NA|NA|TRBJ1-2
CASRLAWIRARGKGYGYTF
TGTGCAAGTCGCTTAGCGTGGATCCGGGCTCGGGGGAAGGGCTATGGCTACACCTTC
>TRBV7-8|TRBD2|NA|TRBJ2-1
CASSHKAGGSSYNEQFF
TGTGCCAGCAGCCACAAAGCGGGGGGGAGCTCCTACAATGAGCAGTTCTTC
>TRBV7-3|TRBD1|few|TRBJ1-1
CASSLTRDRGPNTEAFF
TGTGCCAGCAGCTTAACGCGGGACAGGGGGCCGAACACTGAAGCTTTCTTT
>TRBV4-1|NA|NA|TRBJ2-7
CASSQGTGIAYEQYF
TGCGCCAGCAGCCAAGGAACAGGGATAGCCTACGAGCAGTACTTC
>TRBV7-2|TRBD2|NA|TRBJ2-5
CASSFRRGGGETQYF
TGTGCCAGCAGCTTTCGGCGGGGGGGTGGAGAGACCCAGTACTTC
>TRBV30|NA|NA|TRBJ1-3
CAWSVQVGNTIYF
TGTGCCTGGAGTGTACAAGTTGGAAACACCATATATTTT
>TRBV7-2|NA|NA|TRBJ1-2
CASSLAPGYYGYTF
TGTGCCAGCAGCTTAGCCCCGGGGTACTATGGCTACACCTTC
>TRBV11-3|NA|once|TRBJ2-2
CASSLDLRGGTGELFF
TGTGCCAGCAGCTTAGATCTCAGGGGAGGGACCGGGGAGCTGTTTTTT
>TRBV5-4|TRBD1|NA|TRBJ1-2
CASSILRDRVNYGYTF
TGTGCCAGCAGCATATTACGGGACAGGGTCAACTATGGCTACACCTTC
>TRBV25-1|TRBD1|once|TRBJ1-1
CASSNRGTEAFF
TGTGCCAGCAGTAACAGGGGCACTGAAGCTTTCTTT
>TRBV3-1/TRBV3-2|TRBD1|NA|TRBJ1-2
CASSPTAGQALRGANYGYTF
TGTGCCAGCAGCCCCACCGCGGGACAGGCCTTGAGGGGAGCTAACTATGGCTACACCTTC
>TRBV3-1/TRBV3-2|NA|NA|TRBJ2-1
CASSQLGSSYNEQFF
TGTGCCAGCAGCCAACTCGGGTCGTCCTACAATGAGCAGTTCTTC
>TRBV18|NA|few|TRBJ1-3
CASSPSRGTSGNTIYF
TGTGCCAGCTCACCCTCCCGGGGGACCTCTGGAAACACCATATATTTT